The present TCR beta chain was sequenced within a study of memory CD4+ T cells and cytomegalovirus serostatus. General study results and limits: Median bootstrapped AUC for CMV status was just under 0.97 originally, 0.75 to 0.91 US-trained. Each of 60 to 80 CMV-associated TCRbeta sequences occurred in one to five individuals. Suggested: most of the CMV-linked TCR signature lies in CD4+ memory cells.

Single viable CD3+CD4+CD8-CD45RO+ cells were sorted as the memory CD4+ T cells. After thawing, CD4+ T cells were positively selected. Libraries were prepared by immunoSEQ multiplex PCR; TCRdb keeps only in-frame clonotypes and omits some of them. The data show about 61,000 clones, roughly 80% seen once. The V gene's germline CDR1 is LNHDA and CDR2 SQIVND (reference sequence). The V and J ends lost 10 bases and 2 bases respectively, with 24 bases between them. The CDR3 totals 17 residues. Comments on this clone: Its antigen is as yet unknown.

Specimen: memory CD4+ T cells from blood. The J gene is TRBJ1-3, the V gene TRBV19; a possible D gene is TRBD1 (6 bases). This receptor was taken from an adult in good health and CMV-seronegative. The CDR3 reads CATRQVLLFGPGNTIYF. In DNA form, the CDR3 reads TGTGCCACCCGACAGGTACTCCTCTTTGGGCCTGGAAACACCATATATTTT.